This TCR beta chain was recovered during a study of control samples from healthy donors and cancer patients. The CDR3 runs to 13 residues. The ends were cut back, 5 bases at V and 5 bases at J, with 13 bases in the middle. Germline V CDR1 and CDR2: SGDLS, YYNGEE. Some clones are missing from TCRdb's copy, which holds only in-frame ones; the method was immunoSEQ multiplex PCR. Among fewer than 200,000 clones listed, 85% to 95% were seen once. The gene calls are TRBV9 and TRBJ1-2; D is uncertain. The sequenced sample consisted of blood. The TCR originated in a man younger than 45 in good health. The CDR3 loop reads CASSAGGLYGYTF. In nucleotides, the CDR3 is TGTGCCAGCAGTGCTGGAGGGTTATATGGCTACACCTTC.